This entry lists 15 T cell receptor beta chains sequenced from one sample in a study of T cell responses to AZD1222 COVID-19 vaccine. The data were produced by immunoSEQ multiplex PCR, yet TCRdb's version contains in-frame clones alone and is incomplete. This sample carries 150,000 to 180,000 clones, 90% of them seen once, and the ten largest clones take about 1.7%. The material sequenced was peripheral blood, taken on day 0 of AZD1222 vaccination. These receptors were collected from an adult in good health.

V is TRBV28 and J is TRBJ1-1; TRBD1 matches 7 bases. The CDR3 is 18 amino acids. Germline CDR1 MDHEN, CDR2 SYDVKM. Trimming took 1 base from V and 3 from J; bases not matched to a gene: 14. The CDR3 loop reads CASSLLRGPPTLDTEAFF. CDR3 in DNA: TGTGCCAGCAGTTTATTAAGGGGGCCGCCCACCCTGGACACTGAAGCTTTCTTT.

The chain employs TRBV15 and TRBJ1-6; D uncertain. This CDR3 spans 15 amino acids. V shed 3 bases and J shed 5 bases, with 11 bases lying between them. CDR1 is LNHNV and CDR2 is YYDKDF in the germline V gene (reference sequence). In DNA form, the CDR3 reads TGTGCCACCAGCAGGTCCCCAAGGAATAATTCACCCCTCCACTTT. It translates to CATSRSPRNNSPLHF.

The chain couples TRBV6-5 to TRBJ1-3; D might be TRBD1 (5 bases). The CDR3 consists of 14 residues. The ends were cut back, 4 bases at V and 4 bases at J, with 11 bases in the middle. Germline-derived CDR1 and CDR2 are MNHEY and SVGAGI. CDR3 residues: CASSSLTAGNTIYF. The CDR3 coding sequence is TGTGCCAGCAGTTCCTTGACAGCGGGAAACACCATATATTTT.

This clone was recorded only once. The chain recombines TRBV18 with TRBJ1-5; D is unclear. V was trimmed by 2 bases and J by 1 base, leaving 3 bases between them. This CDR3 is built from 13 residues. CDR1 KGHSH and CDR2 LQKENI come from the germline V gene. Here the CDR3 reads CASSPNSNQPQHF. The CDR3 DNA reads TGTGCCAGCTCACCAAACAGCAATCAGCCCCAGCATTTT.

This sequence joins TRBV9 and TRBJ2-3; D is ambiguous. Looked up from germline, CDR1 is SGDLS and CDR2 is YYNGEE. V dropped 0 bases and J dropped 2 bases, with 4 bases sitting between them. The CDR3 is 13 amino acids. CDR3 DNA: TGTGCCAGCAGCGTAGAGCCCACAGATACGCAGTATTTT. It is translated as CASSVEPTDTQYF.

V usage is TRBV4-1 and J usage is TRBJ2-2; 7 bases map to TRBD2. Germline V gene data show CDR1 as MGHRA and CDR2 as YSYEKL. This CDR3 has 19 residues. With V trimmed by 2 bases and J by 4 bases, 16 bases remained unmatched. The CDR3 DNA is TGCGCCAGCAGCCAAAGAGAACCACTAGCGAGAATGGGCACCGGGGAGCTGTTTTTT. Its protein product is CASSQREPLARMGTGELFF.

This sequence joins TRBV2 and TRBJ2-1; TRBD2 aligns across 11 bases. The CDR3 covers 16 residues. The junction had 14 bases not matched to a gene; V was cut back by 8 bases and J by 8 bases. Germline CDR1 SNHLY, CDR2 FYNNEI. CDR3 sequence reads: CASQNSLAGALDEQFF. CDR3 nucleotide sequence: TGTGCCAGCCAAAACTCACTAGCGGGAGCACTCGATGAGCAGTTCTTC.

The CDR3 spells CASSLKGDGYTF. Here the CDR3 DNA reads TGTGCCAGCAGCTTAAAGGGGGATGGCTACACCTTC. The chain couples TRBV7-8 to TRBJ1-2; D might be TRBD1 (6 bases). Germline-derived CDR1 and CDR2 are SGHVS and FQNEAQ. V lost 2 bases and J lost 6, with 7 bases in between. The CDR3 covers 12 residues.

This chain uses TRBV19 with TRBJ1-2, with D possibly being TRBD1 (6 bases). Germline loops: CDR1 LNHDA, CDR2 SQIVND (reference sequence). CDR3 length equals 20 residues. Deletions cut 2 bases from V and 3 bases from J, with 28 bases between. CDR3 coding DNA: TGTGCCAGTAGTATATACAACGCGTATTCGGGGGCTCGTTGGGACTATGGCTACACCTTC. This sequence encodes CASSIYNAYSGARWDYGYTF. Variable domain in full (rest from reference TRBV19 and TRBJ1-2): DGGITQSPKYLFRKEGQNVTLSCEQNLNHDAMYWYRQDPGQGLRLIYYSQIVNDFQKGDIAEGYSVSREKKESFPLTVTSAQKNPTAFYLCASSIYNAYSGARWDYGYTFGSGTRLTVV.

The chain carries TRBV24-1 and TRBJ2-2; 7 bases agree with TRBD2. V shed 5 bases and J 2 bases; nucleotides not matched to a gene: 10. CDR3 length: 17 residues. Per the germline V gene, CDR1 is KGHDR and CDR2 is SFDVKD. CDR3 protein: CATSVGTGGLNTGELFF. In DNA, the CDR3 is TGTGCCACCAGTGTCGGAACGGGGGGACTAAACACCGGGGAGCTGTTTTTT.

The chain employs TRBV20-1 and TRBJ2-2; D ambiguous. V lost 3 bases to trimming and J lost 2 bases, with 10 bases between them. The CDR3 is made up of 14 amino acids. Germline assignment: CDR1 DFQATT and CDR2 SNEGSKA (reference sequence). CDR3 residues: CSASPQINTGELFF. CDR3 sequence (DNA): TGCAGTGCTAGTCCTCAAATAAACACCGGGGAGCTGTTTTTT.

The chain recombines TRBV4-3 with TRBJ1-1; 8 nucleotides agree with TRBD1. Per the germline V gene, CDR1 is LGHNA and CDR2 is YSLEER. This CDR3 comprises 14 residues. V dropped 2 bases and J dropped 3; count of bases not matched to a gene: 2. CDR3 bases: TGCGCCAGCAGCCAAACAGGGGGTTACACTGAAGCTTTCTTT. This sequence encodes CASSQTGGYTEAFF.

This chain connects TRBV12-5 to TRBJ1-1; D is unclear. Germline V gives CDR1 LGHNT, CDR2 FRNRAP. The CDR3 consists of 15 residues. Trimming took off 0 bases at V and 4 bases at J, with 12 bases between the two ends. The CDR3 loop is CASGLVLAGSTEAFF. In DNA, the CDR3 is TGTGCTAGTGGTTTGGTACTCGCGGGGAGCACTGAAGCTTTCTTT.

CDR3 amino acids: CASSQGGEQPQHF. The CDR3 DNA follows: TGCGCCAGCAGCCAAGGGGGGGAACAGCCCCAGCATTTT. This sequence joins TRBV4-3 and TRBJ1-5; tentatively, D is TRBD1 (5 bases). The V gene lost 1 base and the J gene lost 7 bases, with 8 bases spanning the gap. The germline gives CDR1 LGHNA, CDR2 YSLEER. This CDR3 has 13 residues.

This clone has more than one count but fewer than ten. The rearrangement joins TRBV6-5 to TRBJ1-2; possible D gene TRBD1, 5 bases. CDR1 and CDR2 (germline): MNHEY, SVGAGI. The CDR3 is 15 residues long. Trimming stripped 5 bases from V and 1 base from J, with 14 bases between. In DNA, the CDR3 is TGTGCCAGCAGTCCGACAGTGTCTATTAACTATGGCTACACCTTC. Amino acids: CASSPTVSINYGYTF.